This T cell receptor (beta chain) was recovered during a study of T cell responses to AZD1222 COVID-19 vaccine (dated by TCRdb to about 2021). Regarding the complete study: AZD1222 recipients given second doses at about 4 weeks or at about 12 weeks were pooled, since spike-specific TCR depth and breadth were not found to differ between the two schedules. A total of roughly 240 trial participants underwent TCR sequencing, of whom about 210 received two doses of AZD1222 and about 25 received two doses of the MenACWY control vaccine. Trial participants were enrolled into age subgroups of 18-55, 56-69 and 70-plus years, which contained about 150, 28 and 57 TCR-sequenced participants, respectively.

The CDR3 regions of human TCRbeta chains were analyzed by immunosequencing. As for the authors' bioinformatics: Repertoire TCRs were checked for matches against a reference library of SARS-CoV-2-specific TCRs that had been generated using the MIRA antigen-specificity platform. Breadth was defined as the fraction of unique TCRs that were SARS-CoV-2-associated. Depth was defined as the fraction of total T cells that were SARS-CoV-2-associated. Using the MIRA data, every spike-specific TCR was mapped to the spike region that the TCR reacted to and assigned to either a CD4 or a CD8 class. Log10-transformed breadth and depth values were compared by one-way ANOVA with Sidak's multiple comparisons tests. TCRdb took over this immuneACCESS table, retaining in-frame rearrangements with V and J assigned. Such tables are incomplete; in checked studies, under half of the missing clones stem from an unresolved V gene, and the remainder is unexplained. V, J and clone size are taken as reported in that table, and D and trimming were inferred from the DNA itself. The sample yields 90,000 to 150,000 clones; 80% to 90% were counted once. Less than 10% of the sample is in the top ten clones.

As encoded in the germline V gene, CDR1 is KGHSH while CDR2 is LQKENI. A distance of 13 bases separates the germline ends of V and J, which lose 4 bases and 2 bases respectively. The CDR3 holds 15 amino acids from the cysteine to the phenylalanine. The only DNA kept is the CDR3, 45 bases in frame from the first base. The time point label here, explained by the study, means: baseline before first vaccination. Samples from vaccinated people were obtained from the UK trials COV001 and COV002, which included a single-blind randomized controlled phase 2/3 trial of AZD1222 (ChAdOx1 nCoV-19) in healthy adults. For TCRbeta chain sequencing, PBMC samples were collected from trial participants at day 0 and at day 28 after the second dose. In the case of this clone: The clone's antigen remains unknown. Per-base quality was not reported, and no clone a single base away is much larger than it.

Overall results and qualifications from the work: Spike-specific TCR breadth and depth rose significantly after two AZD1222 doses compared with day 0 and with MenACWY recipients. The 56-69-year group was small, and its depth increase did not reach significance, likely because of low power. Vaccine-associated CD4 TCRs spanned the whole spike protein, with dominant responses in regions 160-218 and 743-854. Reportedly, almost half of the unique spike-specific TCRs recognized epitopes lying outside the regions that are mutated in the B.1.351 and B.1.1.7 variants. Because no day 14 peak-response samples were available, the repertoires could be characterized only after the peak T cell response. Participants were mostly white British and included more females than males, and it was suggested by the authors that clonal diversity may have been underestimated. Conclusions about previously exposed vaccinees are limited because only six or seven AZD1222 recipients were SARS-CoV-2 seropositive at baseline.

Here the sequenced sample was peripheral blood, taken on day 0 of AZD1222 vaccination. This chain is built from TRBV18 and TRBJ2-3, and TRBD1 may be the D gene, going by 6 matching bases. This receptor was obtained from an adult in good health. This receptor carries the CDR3 CASSLHDRTTDTQYF. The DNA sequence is TGTGCCAGCTCACTGCACGACAGGACCACAGATACGCAGTATTTT.